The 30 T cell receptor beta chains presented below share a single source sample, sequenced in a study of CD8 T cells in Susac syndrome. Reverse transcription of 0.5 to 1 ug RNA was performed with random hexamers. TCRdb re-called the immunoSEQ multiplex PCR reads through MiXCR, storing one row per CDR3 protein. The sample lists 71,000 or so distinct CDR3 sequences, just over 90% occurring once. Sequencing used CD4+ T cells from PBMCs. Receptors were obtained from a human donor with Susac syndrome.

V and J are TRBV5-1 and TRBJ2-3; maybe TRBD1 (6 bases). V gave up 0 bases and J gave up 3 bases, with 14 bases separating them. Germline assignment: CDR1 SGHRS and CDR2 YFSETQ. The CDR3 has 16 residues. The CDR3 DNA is TGCGCCAGCAGCTTGGACAGGGAAGTAGCGACAGATACGCAGTATTTT. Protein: CASSLDREVATDTQYF.

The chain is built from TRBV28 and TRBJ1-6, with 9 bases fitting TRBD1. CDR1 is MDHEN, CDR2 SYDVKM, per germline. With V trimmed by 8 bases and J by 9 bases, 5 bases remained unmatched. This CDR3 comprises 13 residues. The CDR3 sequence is CASWDRESSPLHF. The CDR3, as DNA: TGTGCCAGCTGGGACAGGGAGAGTTCACCCCTCCACTTT.

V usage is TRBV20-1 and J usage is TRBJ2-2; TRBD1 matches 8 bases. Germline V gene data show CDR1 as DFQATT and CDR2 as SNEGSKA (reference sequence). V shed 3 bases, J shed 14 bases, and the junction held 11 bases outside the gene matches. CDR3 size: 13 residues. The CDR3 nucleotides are TGCAGTGCTAGGCCGACAGGGGCCCTTCAACTGTTTTTT. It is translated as CSARPTGALQLFF.

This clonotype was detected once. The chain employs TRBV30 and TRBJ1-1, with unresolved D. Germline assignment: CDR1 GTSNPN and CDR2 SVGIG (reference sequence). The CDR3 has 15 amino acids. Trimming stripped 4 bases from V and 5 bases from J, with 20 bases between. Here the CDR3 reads CAWIGTTQSETEAFF. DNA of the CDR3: TGTGCCTGGATAGGAACCACTCAAAGTGAAACTGAAGCTTTCTTT.

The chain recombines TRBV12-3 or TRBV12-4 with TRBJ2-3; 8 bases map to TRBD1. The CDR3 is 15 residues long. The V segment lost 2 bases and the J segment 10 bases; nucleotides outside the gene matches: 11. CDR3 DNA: TGTGCCAGCAGTTTACACGGACAGGGCAGCCTAGCGCAGTATTTT. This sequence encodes CASSLHGQGSLAQYF.

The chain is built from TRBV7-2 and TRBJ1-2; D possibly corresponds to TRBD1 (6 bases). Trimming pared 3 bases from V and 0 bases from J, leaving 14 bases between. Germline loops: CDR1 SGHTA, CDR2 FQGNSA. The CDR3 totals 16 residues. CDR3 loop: CASSLVQGLSNYGYTF. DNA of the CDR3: TGTGCCAGCAGCTTGGTACAGGGACTGTCTAACTATGGCTACACCTTC. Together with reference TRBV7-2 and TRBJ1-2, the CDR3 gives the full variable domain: GAGVSQSPSNKVTEKGKDVELRCDPISGHTALYWYRQSLGQGLEFLIYFQGNSAPDKSGLPSDRFSAERTGGSVSTLTIQRTQQEDSAVYLCASSLVQGLSNYGYTFGSGTRLTVV.

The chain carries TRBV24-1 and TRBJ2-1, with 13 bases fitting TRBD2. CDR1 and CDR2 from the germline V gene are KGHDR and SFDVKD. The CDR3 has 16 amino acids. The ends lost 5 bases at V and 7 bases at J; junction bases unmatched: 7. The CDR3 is CATSVRGLAGENEQFF. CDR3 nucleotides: TGTGCCACCAGTGTTCGCGGACTAGCGGGGGAAAATGAGCAGTTCTTC.

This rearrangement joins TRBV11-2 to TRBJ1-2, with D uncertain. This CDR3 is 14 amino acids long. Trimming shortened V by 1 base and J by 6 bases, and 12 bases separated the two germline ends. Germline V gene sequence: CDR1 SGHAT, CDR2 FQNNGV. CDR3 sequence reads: CASSLVQGRDGYTF. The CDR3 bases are TGTGCCAGCAGCTTAGTACAAGGGCGGGATGGCTACACCTTC.

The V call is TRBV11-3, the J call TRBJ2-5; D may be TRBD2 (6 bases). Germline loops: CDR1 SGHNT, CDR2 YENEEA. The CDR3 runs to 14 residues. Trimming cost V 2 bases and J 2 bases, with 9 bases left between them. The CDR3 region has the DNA TGTGCCAGCAGCTTATTGGCGGGGCAAGAGACCCAGTACTTC. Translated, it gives CASSLLAGQETQYF.

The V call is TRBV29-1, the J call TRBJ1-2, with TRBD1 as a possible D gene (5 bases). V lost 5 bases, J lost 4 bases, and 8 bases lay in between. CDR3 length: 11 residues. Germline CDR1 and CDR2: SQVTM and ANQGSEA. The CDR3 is CSVKGTYGYTF. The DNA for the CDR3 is TGCAGCGTTAAGGGGACCTATGGCTACACCTTC. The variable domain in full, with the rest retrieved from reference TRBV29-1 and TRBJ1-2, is SAVISQKPSRDICQRGTSLTIQCQVDSQVTMMFWYRQQPGQSLTLIATANQGSEATYESGFVIDKFPISRPNLTFSTLTVSNMSPEDSSIYLCSVKGTYGYTFGSGTRLTVV.

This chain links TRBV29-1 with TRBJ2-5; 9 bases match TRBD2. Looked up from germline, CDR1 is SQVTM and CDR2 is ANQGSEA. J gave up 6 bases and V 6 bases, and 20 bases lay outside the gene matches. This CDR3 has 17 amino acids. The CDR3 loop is CSVSGGRGTSDGKTQYF. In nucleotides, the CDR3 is TGCAGCGTAAGCGGGGGGCGAGGGACAAGCGATGGGAAGACCCAGTACTTC.

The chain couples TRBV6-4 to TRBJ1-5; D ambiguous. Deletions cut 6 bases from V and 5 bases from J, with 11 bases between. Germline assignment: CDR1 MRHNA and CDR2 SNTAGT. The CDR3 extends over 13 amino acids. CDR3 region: CASSPEVDQPQHF. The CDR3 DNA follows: TGTGCCAGCAGCCCGGAGGTTGATCAGCCCCAGCATTTT.

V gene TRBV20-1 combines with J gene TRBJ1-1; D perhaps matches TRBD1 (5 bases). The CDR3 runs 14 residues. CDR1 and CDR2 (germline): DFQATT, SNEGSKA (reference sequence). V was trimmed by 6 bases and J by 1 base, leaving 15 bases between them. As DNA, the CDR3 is TGCAGTGCCAACGATCCAAGGGGGAACACTGAAGCTTTCTTT. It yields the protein CSANDPRGNTEAFF.

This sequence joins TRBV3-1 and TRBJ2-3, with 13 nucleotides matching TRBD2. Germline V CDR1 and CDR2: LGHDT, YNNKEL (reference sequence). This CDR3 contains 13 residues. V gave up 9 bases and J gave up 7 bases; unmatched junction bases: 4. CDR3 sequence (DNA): TGTGCCAGTTGGACTAGCGGGGGAAATACGCAGTATTTT. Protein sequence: CASWTSGGNTQYF.

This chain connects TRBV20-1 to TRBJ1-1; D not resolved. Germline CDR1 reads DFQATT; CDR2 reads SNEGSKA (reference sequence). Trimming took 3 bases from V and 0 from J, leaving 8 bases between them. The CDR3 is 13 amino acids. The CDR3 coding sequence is TGCAGTGCTAGTGAACGCCTGAACACTGAAGCTTTCTTT. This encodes CSASERLNTEAFF.

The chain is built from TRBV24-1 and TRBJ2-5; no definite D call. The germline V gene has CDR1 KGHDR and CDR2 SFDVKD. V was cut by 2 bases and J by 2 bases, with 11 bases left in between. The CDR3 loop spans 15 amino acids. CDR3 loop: CATSDSDFKQETQYF. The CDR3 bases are TGTGCCACCAGTGATTCCGACTTTAAACAAGAGACCCAGTACTTC.

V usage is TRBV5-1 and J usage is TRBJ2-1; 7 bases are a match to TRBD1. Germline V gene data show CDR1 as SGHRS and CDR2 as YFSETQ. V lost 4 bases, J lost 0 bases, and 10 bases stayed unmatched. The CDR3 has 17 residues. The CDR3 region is CASSAGTASSSYNEQFF. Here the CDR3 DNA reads TGCGCCAGCAGCGCCGGGACAGCATCGAGCTCCTACAATGAGCAGTTCTTC.

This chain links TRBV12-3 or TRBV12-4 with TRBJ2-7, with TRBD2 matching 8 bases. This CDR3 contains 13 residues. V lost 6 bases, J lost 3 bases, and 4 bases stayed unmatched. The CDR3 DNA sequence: TGTGCCAGCAGCCCAGCGGGGGACTACGAGCAGTACTTC. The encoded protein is CASSPAGDYEQYF.

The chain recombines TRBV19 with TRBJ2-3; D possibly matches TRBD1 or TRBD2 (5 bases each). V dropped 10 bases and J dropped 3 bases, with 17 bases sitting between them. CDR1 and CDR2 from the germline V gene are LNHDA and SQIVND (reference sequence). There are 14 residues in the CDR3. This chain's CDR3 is CATQGRGRTDTQYF. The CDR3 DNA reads TGTGCCACCCAGGGCCGGGGAAGGACAGATACGCAGTATTTT.

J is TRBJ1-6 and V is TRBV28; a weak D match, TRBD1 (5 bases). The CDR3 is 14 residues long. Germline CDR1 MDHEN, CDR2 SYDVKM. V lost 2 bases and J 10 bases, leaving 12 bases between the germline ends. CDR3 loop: CASSLQQGGSPLHF. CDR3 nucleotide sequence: TGTGCCAGCAGTTTACAGCAGGGAGGGTCACCCCTCCACTTT.

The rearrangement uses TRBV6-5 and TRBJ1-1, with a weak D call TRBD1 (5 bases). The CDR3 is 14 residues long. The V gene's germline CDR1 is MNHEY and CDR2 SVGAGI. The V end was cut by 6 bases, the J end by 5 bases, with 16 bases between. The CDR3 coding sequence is TGTGCCAGCAGGGCGTACGGGACTCCGACTGAAGCTTTCTTT. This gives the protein CASRAYGTPTEAFF.

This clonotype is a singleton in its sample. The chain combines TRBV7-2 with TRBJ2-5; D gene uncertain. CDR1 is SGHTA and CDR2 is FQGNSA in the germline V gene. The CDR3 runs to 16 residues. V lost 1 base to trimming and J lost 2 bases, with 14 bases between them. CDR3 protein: CASSLDGRAGQETQYF. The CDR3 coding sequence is TGTGCCAGCAGCTTAGATGGTCGGGCAGGTCAAGAGACCCAGTACTTC. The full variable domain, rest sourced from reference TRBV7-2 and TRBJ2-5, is GAGVSQSPSNKVTEKGKDVELRCDPISGHTALYWYRQSLGQGLEFLIYFQGNSAPDKSGLPSDRFSAERTGGSVSTLTIQRTQQEDSAVYLCASSLDGRAGQETQYFGPGTRLLVL.

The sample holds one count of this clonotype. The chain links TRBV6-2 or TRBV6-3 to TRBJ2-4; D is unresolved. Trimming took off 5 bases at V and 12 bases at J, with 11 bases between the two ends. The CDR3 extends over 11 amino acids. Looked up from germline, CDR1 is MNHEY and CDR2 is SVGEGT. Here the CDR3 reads CASSTRTSQYF. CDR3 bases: TGTGCCAGCAGTACCCGGACCTCTCAGTACTTC.

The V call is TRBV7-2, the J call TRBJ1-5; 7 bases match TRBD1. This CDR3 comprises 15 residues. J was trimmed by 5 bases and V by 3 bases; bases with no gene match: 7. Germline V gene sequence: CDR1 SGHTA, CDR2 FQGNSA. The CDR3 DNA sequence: TGTGCCAGCAGCTTCACCGGGACAGAGCATCAGCCCCAGCATTTT. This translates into CASSFTGTEHQPQHF.

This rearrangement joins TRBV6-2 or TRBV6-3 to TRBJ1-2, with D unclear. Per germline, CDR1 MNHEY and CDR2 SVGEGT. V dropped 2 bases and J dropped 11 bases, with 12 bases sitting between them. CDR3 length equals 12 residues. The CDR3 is CASSYARTTYTF. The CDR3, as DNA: TGTGCCAGCAGTTACGCACGGACTACTTACACCTTC.

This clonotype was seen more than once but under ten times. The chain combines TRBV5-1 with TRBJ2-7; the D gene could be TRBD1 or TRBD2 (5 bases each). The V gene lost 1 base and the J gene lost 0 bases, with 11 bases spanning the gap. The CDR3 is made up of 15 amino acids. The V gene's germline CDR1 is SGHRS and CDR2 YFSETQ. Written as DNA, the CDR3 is TGCGCCAGCAGCTTGAGGCCAGGGACCTCCTACGAGCAGTACTTC. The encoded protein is CASSLRPGTSYEQYF.

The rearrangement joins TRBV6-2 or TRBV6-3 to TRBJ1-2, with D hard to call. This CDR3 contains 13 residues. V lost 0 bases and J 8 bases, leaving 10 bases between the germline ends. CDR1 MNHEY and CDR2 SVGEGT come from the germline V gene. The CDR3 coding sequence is TGTGCCAGCAGTTACTCCACAGTGGGCGGCTACACCTTC. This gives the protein CASSYSTVGGYTF.

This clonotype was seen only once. The CDR3 bases are TGTGCCAGCAGCGGACAGGGTTACTATGGCTACACCTTC. It encodes CASSGQGYYGYTF. The chain recombines TRBV6-2 or TRBV6-3 with TRBJ1-2; 8 bases are shared with TRBD1. The germline V gene has CDR1 MNHEY and CDR2 SVGEGT. The V gene end was trimmed by 6 bases and the J gene end by 3 bases; junction bases not matched to a gene: 3. This CDR3 is built from 13 residues.

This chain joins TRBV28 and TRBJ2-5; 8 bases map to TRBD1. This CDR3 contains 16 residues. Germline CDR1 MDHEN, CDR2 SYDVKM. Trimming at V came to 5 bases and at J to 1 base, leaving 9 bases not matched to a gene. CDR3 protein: CASSRAGGVGQETQYF. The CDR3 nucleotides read TGTGCCAGCAGTCGCGCAGGGGGCGTTGGCCAAGAGACCCAGTACTTC. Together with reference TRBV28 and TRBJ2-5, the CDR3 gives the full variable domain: DVKVTQSSRYLVKRTGEKVFLECVQDMDHENMFWYRQDPGLGLRLIYFSYDVKMKEKGDIPEGYSVSREKKERFSLILESASTNQTSMYLCASSRAGGVGQETQYFGPGTRLLVL.

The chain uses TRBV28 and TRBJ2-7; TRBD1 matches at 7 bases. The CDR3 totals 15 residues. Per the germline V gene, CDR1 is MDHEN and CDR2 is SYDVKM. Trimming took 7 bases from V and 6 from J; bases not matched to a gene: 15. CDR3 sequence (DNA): TGTGCCAGCACCAATTCCGGGACAGCCTCTCTCGAGCAGTACTTC. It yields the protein CASTNSGTASLEQYF.